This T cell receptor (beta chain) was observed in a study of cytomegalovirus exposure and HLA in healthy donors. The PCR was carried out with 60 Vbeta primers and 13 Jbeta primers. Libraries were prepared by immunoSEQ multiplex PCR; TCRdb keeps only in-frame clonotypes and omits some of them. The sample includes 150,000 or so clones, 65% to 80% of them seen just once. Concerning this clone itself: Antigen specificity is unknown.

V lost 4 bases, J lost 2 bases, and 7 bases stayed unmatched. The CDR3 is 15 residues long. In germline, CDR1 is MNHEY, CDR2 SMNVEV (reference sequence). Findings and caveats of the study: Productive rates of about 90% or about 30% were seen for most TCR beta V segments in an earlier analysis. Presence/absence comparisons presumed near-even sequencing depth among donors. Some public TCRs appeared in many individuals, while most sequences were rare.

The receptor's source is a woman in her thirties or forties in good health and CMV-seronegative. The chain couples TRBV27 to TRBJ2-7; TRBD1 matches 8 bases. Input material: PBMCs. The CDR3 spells CASSSSGGRPYEQYF. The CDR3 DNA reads TGTGCCAGCAGTTCCTCAGGGGGCCGTCCCTACGAGCAGTACTTC.